This T cell receptor (beta chain) was identified during a study of blood T cell repertoires in COVID-19. Study-level information: Whether acute or convalescent, the COVID-19 samples came from the United States, Italy and Spain. Nucleic acid was either cDNA or gDNA, and it came from T cells, B-cell-depleted T cells, or PBMCs.

This CDR3 has 15 amino acids. Per germline, CDR1 SGHTA and CDR2 FQGNSA. V was clipped by 1 base and J by 0 bases, with 10 bases between them. In the original analysis: Amplification of reference gene primers was used by the study to estimate nucleated cell counts. The assay was immunoSEQ multiplex PCR, and TCRdb's table has in-frame clones only and misses some. V and J calls plus clone size are reproduced from that table; the DNA served to infer D and trimming. The sample consists of about 180,000 clones, approximately 80% of them appearing once. The chain uses TRBV7-2 and TRBJ2-7; TRBD2 might be the D (5 bases). The sequenced material came from peripheral blood. This receptor was obtained from a human donor in a cohort sampled during active COVID-19. The chain's CDR3 is CASSLVSGTSYEQYF. CDR3 in DNA: TGTGCCAGCAGCTTAGTAAGCGGTACCTCCTACGAGCAGTACTTC.